This TCR beta chain was sequenced for a study of identical twins. Findings of the study overall: Twin pairs had excess sharing that was weaker in beta out-of-frame sequences. Reduced insertions were recorded for abundant cord blood beta clonotypes, with no such pattern in memory repertoires.

CDR3 length: 14 residues. From germline, CDR1 is SGHRS and CDR2 YFSETQ. V lost 5 bases to trimming and J lost 5 bases, with 13 bases between them. Template switching supplied a universal primer site; unique molecular identifiers were carried on the cDNA. TCRdb independently ran MiXCR on the 5' RACE reads; one entry per CDR3 protein. This sample has some 100,000 distinct CDR3 sequences, with just under 6% found just once. This clonotype was observed many times. Its target is not known. The donors were all healthy and Caucasian. The sequencing sample was made of memory T cells sorted from blood. The sequence was obtained from a woman between 50 and 59 years old in good health. The chain uses TRBV5-1 and TRBJ1-4, with D possibly matching TRBD1 (5 bases). The CDR3 nucleotides read TGCGCCAGCAGTCTCGACAGATCCAATGAAAAACTGTTTTTT. It codes for CASSLDRSNEKLFF.